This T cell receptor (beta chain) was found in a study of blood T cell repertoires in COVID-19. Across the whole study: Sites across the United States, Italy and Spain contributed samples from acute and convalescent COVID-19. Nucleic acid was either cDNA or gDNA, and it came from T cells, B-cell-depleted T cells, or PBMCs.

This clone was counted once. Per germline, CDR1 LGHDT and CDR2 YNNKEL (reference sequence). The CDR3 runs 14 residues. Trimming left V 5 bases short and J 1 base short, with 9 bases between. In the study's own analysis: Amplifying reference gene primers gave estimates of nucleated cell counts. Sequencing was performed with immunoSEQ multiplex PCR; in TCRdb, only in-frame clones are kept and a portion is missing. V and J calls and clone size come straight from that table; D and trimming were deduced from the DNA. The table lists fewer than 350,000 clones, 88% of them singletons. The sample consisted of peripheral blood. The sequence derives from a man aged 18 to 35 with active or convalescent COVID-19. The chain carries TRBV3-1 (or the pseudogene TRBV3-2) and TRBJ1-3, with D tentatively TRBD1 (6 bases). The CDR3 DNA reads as TGTGCCAGCAGCGTTGGGACATCTGGAAACACCATATATTTT. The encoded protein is CASSVGTSGNTIYF.